This T cell receptor (beta chain) emerged from a study of T-cell reconstitution after alpha-beta-depleted transplantation in children. The authors prepared the TCRbeta library with unique molecular identifiers. TCRdb recomputed calls from the PCR reads with MiXCR, one row per CDR3 protein. The sample consists of 150,000 to 250,000 distinct CDR3 sequences, about 14% of them appearing once. This clonotype has more than one count but fewer than ten. The TCR comes from a human donor who donated a stem cell graft to a child with acute lymphoblastic leukemia. The sample consisted of PBMCs from the stem cell graft donor, taken from the stem cell graft.

CDR3 nucleotides: TGCAGCGTTGGGGGGCTAGCGGGAGCCCCCGGGGCCAACGTCCTGACTTTC. The encoded protein is CSVGGLAGAPGANVLTF. The rearrangement joins TRBV29-1 to TRBJ2-6, with 10 positions matching TRBD2. V shed 4 bases and J 4 bases; nucleotides not matched to a gene: 10. Germline V lookup: CDR1 SQVTM, CDR2 ANQGSEA. This CDR3 is built from 17 residues. The full variable domain, rest sourced from reference TRBV29-1 and TRBJ2-6, is SAVISQKPSRDICQRGTSLTIQCQVDSQVTMMFWYRQQPGQSLTLIATANQGSEATYESGFVIDKFPISRPNLTFSTLTVSNMSPEDSSIYLCSVGGLAGAPGANVLTFGAGSRLTVL.